This T cell receptor beta chain was observed in a study of blood T cell repertoires in COVID-19. Produced via immunoSEQ multiplex PCR; TCRdb's table is partial and in-frame only. The sample has about 6,600 clones; over 75% are singletons. V was pared by 5 bases and J by 7 bases, with 20 bases between. Germline CDR1 is MDHEN and CDR2 is SYDVKM. The CDR3 length is 15 residues. This sequence was found in a man aged 80 or over with active COVID-19. Sequencing used peripheral blood. This chain joins TRBV28 and TRBJ1-2; perhaps TRBD1 as D (5 bases). CDR3 residues: CASSLLGGLSRGYTF. The CDR3 DNA follows: TGTGCCAGCAGTCTCCTGGGGGGTTTATCTCGTGGCTACACCTTC.